This TCR beta chain was observed in a study of cytomegalovirus exposure and HLA in healthy donors. Findings of the study overall: Some TCR beta chains (over 150 of them) were listed as cytomegalovirus-associated.

On this clone: Its antigen is unidentified.

Germline lookup yields CDR1 MDHEN and CDR2 SYDVKM. The CDR3 spans 12 residues. V was clipped by 8 bases and J by 3 bases, with 11 bases between them. In the PCR, 60 Vbeta and 13 Jbeta primers were used. Data came from immunoSEQ multiplex PCR; TCRdb stores just in-frame clones and leaves some out. The sample has around 200,000 clones, less than 80% seen once. The sequencing sample was made of PBMCs. This receptor was taken from a man between 35 and 55 years old in good health and CMV-seronegative. The chain has TRBV28 and TRBJ2-7; possible D gene TRBD1, 6 bases. This chain's CDR3 is CASGQPFYEQYF. The CDR3 DNA reads TGTGCCAGCGGACAGCCGTTCTACGAGCAGTACTTC.